This TCR beta chain was retrieved from a study of Ad26.COV2.S vaccination and SARS-CoV-2 variants. General study points: Placebo recipients showed lower spike-specific TCR breadth than vaccinees. Participants given vaccine showed non-spike TCR breadth similar to that of placebo recipients.

TCRdb keeps only in-frame clones here, not all; method: immunoSEQ multiplex PCR. The sample consists of hundreds of thousands of clones, around 83% of them appearing once. The CDR3 is made up of 11 amino acids. Germline-derived CDR1 and CDR2 are SEHNR and FQNEAQ (reference sequence). Trimming stripped 0 bases from V and 12 bases from J, with 3 bases between. Treatment meaning: some 19 received Ad26.COV2.S at low or high dose, single or two shots; about 5 received placebo; per-sample allocation not given. The study sampled participants on day 63 after the first vaccine or placebo injection. An Ad26 vector expressing Wuhan-strain SARS-CoV-2 spike constituted the vaccine. Remarks on this clone: The antigen is unknown.

The source of this sequence is a person between 18 and 60 years old who received the Ad26.COV2.S COVID-19 vaccine or a placebo. V gene TRBV7-9 combines with J gene TRBJ1-6; D remains ambiguous. The sequenced sample was peripheral blood, obtained in a trial of Ad26.COV2.S vaccine versus placebo. For the CDR3, the DNA is TGTGCCAGCAGCTTAGCGGTACCCCTCCACTTT. This translates into CASSLAVPLHF.